What follows are 6 T cell receptor beta chains derived from one specimen sequenced in a study of T cells after yellow fever vaccination. In TCRdb, the 5' RACE reads were re-called with MiXCR into one record per CDR3 protein. The table has 620,000 or so distinct CDR3 sequences, 9% to 15% seen once. Material: PBMCs, obtained on the day of the yellow fever booster vaccination. The receptors shown here come from a young man who received the YFV17D yellow fever vaccine.

In its sample, this clonotype was seen a few times. The rearrangement joins TRBV28 to TRBJ2-7; D is unresolved. Trimming stripped 3 bases from V and 0 bases from J, with 9 bases between. Germline CDR1 and CDR2: MDHEN and SYDVKM. The CDR3 is 14 residues long. This CDR3 is CASSFAESSYEQYF. DNA of the CDR3: TGTGCCAGCAGTTTCGCGGAGAGCTCCTACGAGCAGTACTTC.

This clonotype appeared a few times. The CDR3 sequence is CANSRDSRETQYF. The CDR3 nucleotides are TGTGCCAACAGCCGGGACAGCCGTGAGACCCAGTACTTC. The J gene is TRBJ2-5, the V gene TRBV10-3; 7 nucleotides agree with TRBD1. V gave up 10 bases and J gave up 5 bases; unmatched junction bases: 10. The CDR3 is 13 residues long. In germline, CDR1 is ENHRY, CDR2 SYGVKD.

This clonotype occurred a few times. The J gene is TRBJ2-1, the V gene TRBV20-1, with 9 nucleotides matching TRBD2. Germline V lookup: CDR1 DFQATT, CDR2 SNEGSKA (reference sequence). V gave up 6 bases and J gave up 10 bases; unmatched junction bases: 16. The CDR3 runs to 15 residues. CDR3 amino acids: CSALVAGANLGEQFF. DNA for the CDR3: TGCAGTGCCCTAGTAGCGGGAGCCAACCTAGGGGAGCAGTTCTTC.

This chain uses TRBV6-2 or TRBV6-3 with TRBJ1-5; D is undetermined. V dropped 7 bases and J dropped 3 bases, with 10 bases sitting between them. This CDR3 has 13 residues. Germline V gene data show CDR1 as MNHEY and CDR2 as SVGEGT. As DNA, the CDR3 is TGTGCCAGCACGGGCGGTTACAATCAGCCCCAGCATTTT. It is translated as CASTGGYNQPQHF.

In its sample, this clonotype was seen a few times. This chain uses TRBV5-4 with TRBJ2-1; 12 bases map to TRBD2. The length of the CDR3 is 15 residues. V lost 4 bases, J lost 8 bases, and 7 bases stayed unmatched. Germline loops: CDR1 SGHNT, CDR2 YYREEE (reference sequence). The CDR3 loop reads CASSQTSGSRDEQFF. The CDR3 DNA reads as TGTGCCAGCAGCCAGACTAGCGGGAGTAGGGATGAGCAGTTCTTC.

The chain employs TRBV5-8 and TRBJ2-3; tentative D call: TRBD2 (5 bases). Trimming stripped 5 bases from V and 2 bases from J, with 9 bases between. The CDR3 spans 13 residues. The V gene's germline CDR1 is SGHTS and CDR2 YDEGEE. The CDR3 coding sequence is TGTGCCAGCAGACGGGGATTCACAGATACGCAGTATTTT. It translates to CASRRGFTDTQYF.